The next 15 T cell receptor beta chains were all read from a single sample in a study of CXCR3-negative and CXCR3-positive naive CD8 T cells. UMI labels and 5' RACE were used to prepare the TRB cDNA libraries. TCRdb reprocessed the 5' RACE reads, keeping one entry per CDR3 protein, no DNA. In all, the sample yields about 39,000 distinct CDR3 sequences. The sample comprised naive CXCR3- CD8+ T cells from blood. Regarding subset: CD45RO-CCR7+CD27+CD95- naive CD8+ T cells lacking CXCR3 (TNR3-). These receptors all come from a human donor in good health. Some clones in this sample may be carry-over from other donors' samples.

The chain couples TRBV29-1 to TRBJ2-3; checking the TCRdb D call of TRBD1 is not possible without DNA. The CDR3 runs 14 residues. The germline V gene has CDR1 SQVTM and CDR2 ANQGSEA. The CDR3 loop is CSVLGQGPWDTQYF.

The rearrangement uses TRBV28 and TRBJ2-3. The CDR3 sequence is 16 residues long. From germline, CDR1 is MDHEN and CDR2 SYDVKM. CDR3 protein: CASSLRAATSTDTQYF.

V usage is TRBV2 and J usage is TRBJ1-1. CDR3 length equals 13 residues. CDR1 and CDR2 (germline): SNHLY, FYNNEI. CDR3 region: CASSEPGRTEAFF.

This chain connects TRBV7-2 to TRBJ2-3; the D gene TCRdb calls, TRBD2, cannot be checked with no DNA. Per the germline V gene, CDR1 is SGHTA and CDR2 is FQGNSA. The length of the CDR3 is 15 residues. CDR3 sequence reads: CASSILAGRTDTQYF.

The CDR3 reads CASSPLPPGPTNF. The V call is TRBV3-1, the J call TRBJ2-1; no DNA is available, so the TRBD1 call from TCRdb remains unchecked. Per the germline V gene, CDR1 is LGHDT and CDR2 is YNNKEL (reference sequence). This CDR3 has 13 residues.

This CDR3 is CASSSGISYEQYF. This chain connects TRBV7-9 to TRBJ2-7. The CDR3 spans 13 residues. Germline V gives CDR1 SEHNR, CDR2 FQNEAQ (reference sequence).

J is TRBJ1-3 and V is TRBV15; no DNA is available, so the TRBD1 call from TCRdb remains unchecked. The CDR3 is 15 amino acids. Germline V gives CDR1 LNHNV, CDR2 YYDKDF (reference sequence). This CDR3 is CATSSRDIAGNTIYF.

The CDR3 spells CDSSFDRASSYNSPLHF. The chain combines TRBV7-2 with TRBJ1-6. Germline-derived CDR1 and CDR2 are SGHTA and FQGNSA. The CDR3 contains 17 residues. The variable domain in full, completed from reference TRBV7-2 and TRBJ1-6, reads GAGVSQSPSNKVTEKGKDVELRCDPISGHTALYWYRQSLGQGLEFLIYFQGNSAPDKSGLPSDRFSAERTGGSVSTLTIQRTQQEDSAVYLCDSSFDRASSYNSPLHFGNGTRLTVT.

The gene calls are TRBV29-1 and TRBJ2-5; TCRdb outputs TRBD1, but without DNA this stays unchecked. In germline, CDR1 is SQVTM, CDR2 ANQGSEA. This CDR3 has 14 residues. The CDR3 loop is CSVEEGREEGTQYF.

The chain joins TRBV28 to TRBJ1-2. Germline V CDR1 and CDR2: MDHEN, SYDVKM. This CDR3 comprises 15 residues. The CDR3 region is CASSFVEDRNYGYTF.

CDR3 residues: CASSLRGLAGGHSYNEQFF. J is TRBJ2-1 and V is TRBV5-4; TCRdb returns TRBD2, unconfirmable since there is no DNA. The CDR3 length is 19 residues. Germline lookup yields CDR1 SGHNT and CDR2 YYREEE (reference sequence).

J is TRBJ1-5 and V is TRBV7-9; TCRdb calls TRBD1, which cannot be checked without DNA. Germline V gene lookup returns CDR1 SEHNR and CDR2 FQNEAQ (reference sequence). CDR3 length: 15 amino acids. The CDR3 loop is CASSPSGTGDQPQHF.

Considering frequency, this clonotype is medium-sized. This chain links TRBV7-8 with TRBJ2-5; there is no DNA to check the TCRdb D call of TRBD1. The germline V gene encodes CDR1 SGHVS and CDR2 FQNEAQ. The CDR3 has 14 residues. CDR3 amino acids: CASSPRDSEETQYF.

The chain has TRBV2 and TRBJ2-1; checking the TCRdb D call of TRBD2 is not possible without DNA. CDR3 length: 17 amino acids. Per the germline V gene, CDR1 is SNHLY and CDR2 is FYNNEI. The CDR3 region is CASTEIGGVRNYNEQFF.

The V and J genes are TRBV7-9 and TRBJ1-2; TCRdb gives TRBD1 as the D gene, but with no DNA this cannot be confirmed. CDR1 is SEHNR, CDR2 FQNEAQ, per germline (reference sequence). CDR3 length equals 16 residues. The CDR3: CASSLTGQANNYGYTF.